The 21 T cell receptor beta chains below come from one sample, sequenced in a study (dated by TCRdb to 2015 to 2016). The method was RT-PCR. Sequenced on an Illumina MiSeq. TCRdb trimmed public reads at Q25 via fastp, called clones via MiXCR and kept in-frame beta chains. Under each unique CDR3 protein, matching rows form one entry showing the most common genes and DNA. This sample lists about 680,000 distinct CDR3 sequences; approximately 15% were detected once. The ten largest account for 3.6% of the sample. Sequenced material: memory CD4+ T cells from blood. The source is a female donor in good health, serving as a healthy control.

This clonotype was counted between two and nine times. This rearrangement joins TRBV5-6 to TRBJ2-7; unclear D gene. There are 14 residues in the CDR3. Trimming removed 1 base at V and 2 bases at J, with 10 bases between. Germline CDR1 and CDR2: SGHDT and YYEEEE. CDR3 in amino acids: CASSLKMVAYEQYF. The CDR3 DNA reads TGTGCCAGCAGCTTGAAGATGGTCGCCTACGAGCAGTACTTC.

This clonotype was recorded at least ten times. The V gene is TRBV12-3 or TRBV12-4, the J gene TRBJ1-2; perhaps TRBD1 as D (6 bases). The length of the CDR3 is 12 residues. Trimming shortened V by 5 bases and J by 8 bases, and 12 bases separated the two germline ends. For the CDR3, the DNA is TGTGCCAGCAGTCACAGGGTTGGCGGCTACACCTTC. Translation gives CASSHRVGGYTF.

This sequence joins TRBV28 and TRBJ1-3; D unresolved. Germline-derived CDR1 and CDR2 are MDHEN and SYDVKM. This CDR3 region has 13 residues. The V gene lost 9 bases and the J gene lost 4 bases, with 13 bases spanning the gap. CDR3 residues: CASQRVDGNTIYF. CDR3 DNA sequence: TGTGCCAGTCAACGGGTCGACGGAAACACCATATATTTT.

CDR3 sequence (DNA): TGTGCCAGCAGTTTAAGGGGCGTGGGGGTGGTGTTTTTT. Residues: CASSLRGVGVVFF. The chain recombines TRBV27 with TRBJ1-4; a possible D gene is TRBD1 (5 bases). Germline-derived CDR1 and CDR2 are MNHEY and SMNVEV (reference sequence). The CDR3 extends over 13 amino acids. Trimming removed 2 bases at V and 15 bases at J, with 16 bases between.

This clonotype has a count of ten or more. This chain uses TRBV29-1 with TRBJ2-1; 10 bases are shared with TRBD1. The CDR3 contains 13 residues. Germline CDR1 SQVTM, CDR2 ANQGSEA. Trimming removed 6 bases from V and 8 bases from J; junction bases left unmatched: 7. The CDR3 DNA reads as TGCAGCGTCGATGACAGGGGGCTCGATGAGCAGTTCTTC. Translated, it gives CSVDDRGLDEQFF.

This clonotype was detected only a few times. The junction and the germline gene differ at one end; a read error may be behind it. The J gene is TRBJ1-1, the V gene TRBV7-2; D might be TRBD1 (5 bases). This CDR3 contains 12 residues. Per the germline V gene, CDR1 is SGHTA and CDR2 is FQGNSA. The CDR3 sequence: CASSLPPGVGFF. CDR3 nucleotide sequence: TGTGCCAGCAGCTTACCGCCGGGGGTCGGTTTCTTC.

This clonotype was recorded at least ten times. V gene TRBV5-1 combines with J gene TRBJ1-1, with 10 bases that match TRBD1. The CDR3 contains 14 residues. In germline, CDR1 is SGHRS, CDR2 YFSETQ. Trimming at V came to 5 bases and at J to 4 bases, leaving 5 bases not matched to a gene. The CDR3 nucleotides read TGCGCCAGCAGGGGACAGGGGAGCTCCACTGAAGCTTTCTTT. Residues: CASRGQGSSTEAFF.

In its sample, this clonotype was seen a few times. The chain combines TRBV19 with TRBJ2-7; D is perhaps TRBD1 or TRBD2 (5 bases each). There are 12 residues in the CDR3. Trimming removed 10 bases from V and 1 base from J, with 11 bases in between. Germline V gene sequence: CDR1 LNHDA, CDR2 SQIVND (reference sequence). The CDR3 here is CAILGRSYEQYF. As DNA, the CDR3 is TGTGCCATCCTGGGACGGTCCTACGAGCAGTACTTC.

This clonotype was seen more than once but under ten times. J is TRBJ2-5 and V is TRBV6-2 or TRBV6-3; 11 nucleotides align to TRBD2. CDR1 MNHEY and CDR2 SVGEGT come from the germline V gene. The ends lost 6 bases at V and 4 bases at J; junction bases unmatched: 10. The CDR3 runs to 16 residues. The DNA for the CDR3 is TGTGCCAGCAGGACCGCCGTAGCGGGAGGGGGAGAGACCCAGTACTTC. It encodes CASRTAVAGGGETQYF.

CDR3 sequence: CASRRADTRYNEQFF. DNA for the CDR3: TGCGCCAGCAGAAGAGCGGATACCAGGTACAATGAGCAGTTCTTC. The chain uses TRBV10-2 and TRBJ2-1, with D tentatively TRBD2 (5 bases). The CDR3 is 15 amino acids. Germline loops: CDR1 WSHSY, CDR2 SAAADI. V shed 6 bases and J shed 4 bases, with 16 bases lying between them.

The rearrangement joins TRBV29-1 to TRBJ2-1; tentatively, D is TRBD1 (6 bases). The germline gives CDR1 SQVTM, CDR2 ANQGSEA. Trimming removed 5 bases at V and 5 bases at J, with 10 bases between. The CDR3 extends over 12 amino acids. For the CDR3, the DNA is TGCAGCGTTTCCCGGGACAACAATGAGCAGTTCTTC. Translating it yields CSVSRDNNEQFF.

The gene calls are TRBV6-2 or TRBV6-3 and TRBJ2-1; 15 bases align to TRBD2. Germline CDR1 reads MNHEY; CDR2 reads SVGEGT. Trimming removed 0 bases from V and 1 base from J; junction bases left unmatched: 4. The CDR3 length is 19 residues. In nucleotides, the CDR3 is TGTGCCAGCAGTTACTCCTGGACTAGCGGGAGGGGGTCCTACAATGAGCAGTTCTTC. Protein product: CASSYSWTSGRGSYNEQFF.

This clonotype was found a few times. The J gene is TRBJ2-3, the V gene TRBV4-3; 12 bases line up with TRBD1. The CDR3 length is 18 residues. Germline CDR1 is LGHNA and CDR2 is YSLEER. The J segment lost 1 base and the V segment lost 3 bases, leaving 8 bases of the junction unmatched. The CDR3, as DNA: TGCGCCAGCAGCCAGGGGACAGGGGGCCGAGGGGGCACAGATACGCAGTATTTT. This translates into CASSQGTGGRGGTDTQYF.

The table lists this clonotype with many counts. CDR3: CASSLVGTSGKDEQFF. The CDR3 nucleotides are TGCGCCAGCAGCTTGGTCGGGACTAGCGGGAAGGATGAGCAGTTCTTC. The chain combines TRBV5-1 with TRBJ2-1, with 13 bases identical to TRBD2. The V gene's germline CDR1 is SGHRS and CDR2 YFSETQ. CDR3 length: 16 amino acids. V was clipped by 0 bases and J by 8 bases; unmatched bases: 5. Full variable domain (missing parts from reference TRBV5-1 and TRBJ2-1): KAGVTQTPRYLIKTRGQQVTLSCSPISGHRSVSWYQQTPGQGLQFLFEYFSETQRNKGNFPGRFSGRQFSNSRSEMNVSTLELGDSALYLCASSLVGTSGKDEQFFGPGTRLTVL.

This clonotype was seen repeatedly, ten times or more. The chain joins TRBV7-9 to TRBJ2-3, with TRBD2 identical over 7 bases. Germline V gene data show CDR1 as SEHNR and CDR2 as FQNEAQ (reference sequence). The CDR3 contains 16 residues. The ends lost 4 bases at V and 4 bases at J; junction bases unmatched: 11. CDR3 protein: CASSSRLADMADTQYF. DNA for the CDR3: TGTGCCAGCAGCTCCCGACTAGCAGATATGGCAGATACGCAGTATTTT.

This clonotype showed up just a few times. The CDR3 protein is CASSLVWTVEAFF. The DNA of the CDR3 is TGTGCCAGCAGCTTAGTGTGGACAGTTGAAGCTTTCTTT. The chain employs TRBV7-2 and TRBJ1-1, with D possibly TRBD1 on 6 matching bases. Germline V gene lookup returns CDR1 SGHTA and CDR2 FQGNSA. Trimming stripped 1 base from V and 7 bases from J, with 10 bases between. The CDR3 covers 13 residues.

This clonotype appeared many times. The chain recombines TRBV6-5 with TRBJ1-4; no clear D. CDR1 MNHEY and CDR2 SVGAGI come from the germline V gene. This CDR3 contains 14 residues. V was clipped by 0 bases and J by 11 bases, with 13 bases between them. CDR3 in DNA: TGTGCCAGCAGTTACTCAGCGACGAGGCTGAAACTGTTTTTT. Translated, it gives CASSYSATRLKLFF.

This clonotype was counted ten times or more. The chain is built from TRBV24-1 and TRBJ2-2; D gene ambiguous. This CDR3 has 16 residues. CDR1 and CDR2 from the germline V gene are KGHDR and SFDVKD. Trimming removed 4 bases at V and 0 bases at J, with 11 bases between. The CDR3 DNA reads TGTGCCACCAGTGACACTTTACGCGCGAACACCGGGGAGCTGTTTTTT. It codes for CATSDTLRANTGELFF.

This chain links TRBV6-5 with TRBJ1-1; no firm D call. Germline V lookup: CDR1 MNHEY, CDR2 SVGAGI. The CDR3 is 15 residues long. The V and J ends lost 5 bases and 0 bases respectively, with 13 bases between them. CDR3 sequence reads: CASSPRRNLNTEAFF. The CDR3 region has the DNA TGTGCCAGCAGTCCCCGACGGAACCTGAACACTGAAGCTTTCTTT.

This clonotype was detected only a few times. The chain couples TRBV6-5 to TRBJ2-3, with D tentatively TRBD2 (5 bases). Per the germline V gene, CDR1 is MNHEY and CDR2 is SVGAGI. Trimming took off 6 bases at V and 0 bases at J, with 13 bases between the two ends. The CDR3 runs 15 residues. The CDR3 DNA reads as TGTGCCAGCAGCGGAGGTAGAACTAGCACAGATACGCAGTATTTT. Translation gives CASSGGRTSTDTQYF.

This clonotype was found a few times. This chain links TRBV5-6 with TRBJ2-7; D is uncertain. This CDR3 is built from 14 residues. V lost 3 bases, J lost 0 bases, and 10 bases lay in between. Germline V lookup: CDR1 SGHDT, CDR2 YYEEEE. The CDR3 is CASSSTLISYEQYF. Here the CDR3 DNA reads TGTGCCAGCAGCTCTACCCTAATCTCCTACGAGCAGTACTTC.